One sample yielded the 2 T cell receptor beta chains listed below, sequenced in a study of blood T cells in healthy people across ages (dated by TCRdb to 2015 to 2017). The library was built by means of 5' RACE. Sequenced on an Illumina HiSeq 2500. A second PCR of about 6 to 11 cycles was performed with a sample-barcoded 5' primer and a J-beta primer mix. The public reads were reanalyzed by TCRdb: fastp trimming at Q25, MiXCR alignment, in-frame beta chains only. CDR3 protein duplicates are merged, each entry listing the most common genes and DNA. Within this sample are over 950,000 distinct CDR3 sequences, with around two fifths of them counted one time only. 13% of the sample is in the top ten clones. The source material was blood. The receptors derive from a man between 18 and 35 years old in good health.

This clonotype has just a few counts. The chain couples TRBV12-3 or TRBV12-4 to TRBJ2-7; 10 positions agree with TRBD1. V trimming: 6 bases; J trimming: 7 bases; junction bases outside the gene matches: 18. The CDR3 runs 17 residues. CDR3 nucleotides: TGTGCCAGCAGCTCCTCCAAGGCCGGGACAGGGGCTTGGGAGCAGTACTTC. Its translation: CASSSSKAGTGAWEQYF.

The chain combines TRBV7-2 with TRBJ2-4, with D tentatively TRBD2 (5 bases). Between the trimmed V and J ends, which lost 1 base and 6 bases, there was a span of 10 bases. This CDR3 is built from 14 residues. Germline V gene sequence: CDR1 SGHTA, CDR2 FQGNSA. The CDR3 DNA sequence: TGTGCCAGCAGCTTAGAGTCGGCGGGAAACATTCAGTACTTC. Translating gives CASSLESAGNIQYF.